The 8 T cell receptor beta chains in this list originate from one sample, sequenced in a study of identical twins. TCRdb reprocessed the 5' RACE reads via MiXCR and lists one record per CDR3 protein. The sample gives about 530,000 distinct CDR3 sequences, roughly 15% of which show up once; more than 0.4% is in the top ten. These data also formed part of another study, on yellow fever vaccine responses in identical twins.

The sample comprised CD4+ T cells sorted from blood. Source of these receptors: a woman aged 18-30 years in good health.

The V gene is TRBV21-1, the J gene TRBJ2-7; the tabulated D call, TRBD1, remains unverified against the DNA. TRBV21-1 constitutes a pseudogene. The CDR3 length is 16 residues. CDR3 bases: TGTGCCAGCAGCGCCCGCCTCAGGGATAGCTCCTACGAGCAGTACTTC. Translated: CASSARLRDSSYEQYF.

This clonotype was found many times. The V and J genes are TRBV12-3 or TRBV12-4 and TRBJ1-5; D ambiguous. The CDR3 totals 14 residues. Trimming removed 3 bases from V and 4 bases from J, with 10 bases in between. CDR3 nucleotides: TGTGCCAGCAGTTTTATGGGTGGGAATCAGCCCCAGCATTTT. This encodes CASSFMGGNQPQHF.

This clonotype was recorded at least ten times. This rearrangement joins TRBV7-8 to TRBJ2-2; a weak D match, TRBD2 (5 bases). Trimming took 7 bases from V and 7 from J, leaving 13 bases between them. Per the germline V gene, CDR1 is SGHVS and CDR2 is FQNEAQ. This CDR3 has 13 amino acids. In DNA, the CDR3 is TGTGCCAGCACTCGGGGTGGGGACGGGGAGCTGTTTTTT. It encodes CASTRGGDGELFF.

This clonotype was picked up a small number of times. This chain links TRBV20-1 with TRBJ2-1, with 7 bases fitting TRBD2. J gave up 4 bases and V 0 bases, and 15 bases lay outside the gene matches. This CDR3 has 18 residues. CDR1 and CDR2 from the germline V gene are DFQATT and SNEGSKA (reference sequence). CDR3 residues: CSARDPLLIGGGYNEQFF. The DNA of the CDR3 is TGCAGTGCTAGAGACCCACTGTTAATTGGGGGGGGTTACAATGAGCAGTTCTTC.

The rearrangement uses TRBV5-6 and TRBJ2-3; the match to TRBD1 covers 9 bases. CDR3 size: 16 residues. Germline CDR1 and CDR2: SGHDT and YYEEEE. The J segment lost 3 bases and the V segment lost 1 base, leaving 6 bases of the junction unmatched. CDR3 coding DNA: TGTGCCAGCAGCTTGTTAGACAGGGGGTTAACAGATACGCAGTATTTT. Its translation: CASSLLDRGLTDTQYF.

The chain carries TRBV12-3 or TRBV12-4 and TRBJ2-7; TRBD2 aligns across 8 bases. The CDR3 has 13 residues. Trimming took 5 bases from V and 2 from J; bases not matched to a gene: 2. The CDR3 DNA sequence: TGTGCCAGCAGTATGGGACTAGCCTACGAGCAGTACTTC. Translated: CASSMGLAYEQYF.

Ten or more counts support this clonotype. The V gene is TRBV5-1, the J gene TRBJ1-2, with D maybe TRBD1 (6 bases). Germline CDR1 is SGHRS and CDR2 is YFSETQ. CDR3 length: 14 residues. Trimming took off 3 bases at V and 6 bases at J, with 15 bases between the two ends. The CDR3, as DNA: TGCGCCAGCAGCTATGGGGGCCAGGGTGATGGCTACACCTTC. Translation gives CASSYGGQGDGYTF.

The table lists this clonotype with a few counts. The CDR3 coding sequence is TGCGCCAGCAGCTTGGCGTTGGGGGCTGGTGAGCAGTTCTTC. Translated: CASSLALGAGEQFF. The genes are TRBV5-1 and TRBJ2-1, with a weak D call TRBD1 (6 bases). The V gene's germline CDR1 is SGHRS and CDR2 YFSETQ. Trimming stripped 0 bases from V and 9 bases from J, with 13 bases between. This CDR3 is 14 amino acids long. Full variable domain (remainder filled in from reference TRBV5-1 and TRBJ2-1): KAGVTQTPRYLIKTRGQQVTLSCSPISGHRSVSWYQQTPGQGLQFLFEYFSETQRNKGNFPGRFSGRQFSNSRSEMNVSTLELGDSALYLCASSLALGAGEQFFGPGTRLTVL.